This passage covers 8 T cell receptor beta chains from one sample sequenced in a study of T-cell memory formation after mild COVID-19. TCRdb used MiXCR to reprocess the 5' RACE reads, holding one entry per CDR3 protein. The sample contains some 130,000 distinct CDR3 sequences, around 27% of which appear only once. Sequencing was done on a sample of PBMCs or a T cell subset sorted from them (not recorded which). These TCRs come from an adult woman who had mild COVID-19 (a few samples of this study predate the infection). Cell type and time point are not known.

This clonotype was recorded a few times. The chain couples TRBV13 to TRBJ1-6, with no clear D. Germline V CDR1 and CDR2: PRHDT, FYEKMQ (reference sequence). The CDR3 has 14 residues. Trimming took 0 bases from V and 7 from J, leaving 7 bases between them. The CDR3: CASSLGGPNSPLHF. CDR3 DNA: TGTGCCAGCAGCTTAGGGGGCCCCAATTCACCCCTCCACTTT.

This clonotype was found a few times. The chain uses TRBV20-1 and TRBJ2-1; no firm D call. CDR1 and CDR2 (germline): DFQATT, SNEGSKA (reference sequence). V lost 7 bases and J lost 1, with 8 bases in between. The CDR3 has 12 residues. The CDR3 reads CSVLGSYNEQFF. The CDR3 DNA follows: TGCAGTGTCCTTGGGTCCTACAATGAGCAGTTCTTC.

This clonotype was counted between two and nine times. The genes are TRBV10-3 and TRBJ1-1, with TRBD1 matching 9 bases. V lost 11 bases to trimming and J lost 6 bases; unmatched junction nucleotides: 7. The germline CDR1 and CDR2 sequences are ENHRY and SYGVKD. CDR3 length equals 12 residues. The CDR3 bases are TGTGCCGCCAAACAGGGGGCCGCTGAAGCTTTCTTT. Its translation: CAAKQGAAEAFF.

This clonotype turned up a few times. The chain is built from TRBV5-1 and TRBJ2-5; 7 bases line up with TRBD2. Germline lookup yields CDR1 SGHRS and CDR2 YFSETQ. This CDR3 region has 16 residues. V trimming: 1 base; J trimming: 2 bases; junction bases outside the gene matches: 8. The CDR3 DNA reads TGCGCCAGCAGCTTGATCCTAGCGGACCTACAAGAGACCCAGTACTTC. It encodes CASSLILADLQETQYF.

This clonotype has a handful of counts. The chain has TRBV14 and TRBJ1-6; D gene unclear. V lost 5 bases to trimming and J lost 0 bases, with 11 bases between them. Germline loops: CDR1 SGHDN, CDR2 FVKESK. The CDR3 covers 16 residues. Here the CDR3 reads CASSEGLSSYNSPLHF. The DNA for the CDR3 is TGTGCCAGCAGCGAAGGACTGAGCTCCTATAATTCACCCCTCCACTTT.

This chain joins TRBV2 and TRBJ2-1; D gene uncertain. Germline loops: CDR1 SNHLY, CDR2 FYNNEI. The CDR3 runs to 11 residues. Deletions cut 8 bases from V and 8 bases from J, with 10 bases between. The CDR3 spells CASSTFDEQFF. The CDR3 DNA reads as TGTGCCAGCTCCACGTTCGATGAGCAGTTCTTC. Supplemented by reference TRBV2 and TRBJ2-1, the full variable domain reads EPEVTQTPSHQVTQMGQEVILRCVPISNHLYFYWYRQILGQKVEFLVSFYNNEISEKSEIFDDQFSVERPDGSNFTLKIRSTKLEDSAMYFCASSTFDEQFFGPGTRLTVL.

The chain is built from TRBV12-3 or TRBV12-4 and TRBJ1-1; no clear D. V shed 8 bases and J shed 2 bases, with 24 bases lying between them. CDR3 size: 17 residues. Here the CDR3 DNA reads TGTGCCAGCGGGTACCCCGGGAGAGTCACTCGTAACACTGAAGCTTTCTTT. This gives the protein CASGYPGRVTRNTEAFF.

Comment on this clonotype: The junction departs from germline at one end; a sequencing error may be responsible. The CDR3 loop reads CASSSGLAGATDTKYF. Written as DNA, the CDR3 is TGTGCCAGCAGTTCAGGACTAGCGGGAGCGACAGATACGAAGTATTTT. V and J are TRBV27 and TRBJ2-3, with TRBD2 matching over 13 bases. Germline CDR1 is MNHEY and CDR2 is SMNVEV (reference sequence). The CDR3 is made up of 16 amino acids.